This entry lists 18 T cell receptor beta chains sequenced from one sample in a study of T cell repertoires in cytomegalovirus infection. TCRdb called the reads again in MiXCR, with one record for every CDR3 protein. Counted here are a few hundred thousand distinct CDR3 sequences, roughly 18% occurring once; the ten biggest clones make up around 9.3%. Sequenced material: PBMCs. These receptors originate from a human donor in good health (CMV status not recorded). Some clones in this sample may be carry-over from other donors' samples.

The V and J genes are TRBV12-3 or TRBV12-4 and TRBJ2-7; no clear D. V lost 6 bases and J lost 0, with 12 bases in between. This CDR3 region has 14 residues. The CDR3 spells CASSPQASSYEQYF. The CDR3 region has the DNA TGTGCCAGCAGCCCCCAGGCTAGCTCCTACGAGCAGTACTTC.

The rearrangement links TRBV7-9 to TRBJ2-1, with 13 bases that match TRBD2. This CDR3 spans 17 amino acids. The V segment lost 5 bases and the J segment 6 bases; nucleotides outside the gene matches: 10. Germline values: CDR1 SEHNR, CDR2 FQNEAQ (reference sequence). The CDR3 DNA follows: TGTGCCAGCAGCGTCACTAGCGGGGGGGCACTCTCCAATGAGCAGTTCTTC. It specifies CASSVTSGGALSNEQFF.

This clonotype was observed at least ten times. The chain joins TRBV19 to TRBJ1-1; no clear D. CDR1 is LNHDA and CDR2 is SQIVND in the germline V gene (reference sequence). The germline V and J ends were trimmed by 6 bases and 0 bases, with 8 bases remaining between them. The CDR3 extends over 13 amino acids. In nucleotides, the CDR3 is TGTGCCAGTAGACGGAGAATGAACACTGAAGCTTTCTTT. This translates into CASRRRMNTEAFF.

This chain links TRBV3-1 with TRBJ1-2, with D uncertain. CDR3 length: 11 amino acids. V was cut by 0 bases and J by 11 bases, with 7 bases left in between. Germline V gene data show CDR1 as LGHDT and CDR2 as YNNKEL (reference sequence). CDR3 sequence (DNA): TGTGCCAGCAGCCAAGAGATGGGATACACCTTC. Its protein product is CASSQEMGYTF.

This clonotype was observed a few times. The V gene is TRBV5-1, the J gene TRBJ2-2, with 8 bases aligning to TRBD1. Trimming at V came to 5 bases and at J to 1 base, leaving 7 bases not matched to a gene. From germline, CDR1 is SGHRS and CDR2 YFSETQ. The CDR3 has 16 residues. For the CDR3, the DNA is TGCGCCAGCAGACCTTCCGGGACAGGGAACACCGGGGAGCTGTTTTTT. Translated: CASRPSGTGNTGELFF.

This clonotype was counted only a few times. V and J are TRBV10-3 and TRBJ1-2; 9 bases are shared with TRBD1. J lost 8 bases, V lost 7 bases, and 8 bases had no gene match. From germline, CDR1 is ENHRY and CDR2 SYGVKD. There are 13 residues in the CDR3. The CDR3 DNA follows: TGTGCCATCAAGGTACAGGGGGCGGTCGGCTACACCTTC. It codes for CAIKVQGAVGYTF.

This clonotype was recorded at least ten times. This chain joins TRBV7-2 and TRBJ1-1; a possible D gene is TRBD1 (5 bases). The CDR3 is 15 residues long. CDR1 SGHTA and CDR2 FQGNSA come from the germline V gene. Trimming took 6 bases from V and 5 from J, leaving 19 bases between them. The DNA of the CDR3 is TGTGCCAGCAGTACCGGGACCCGACGGGAGACTGAAGCTTTCTTT. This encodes CASSTGTRRETEAFF.

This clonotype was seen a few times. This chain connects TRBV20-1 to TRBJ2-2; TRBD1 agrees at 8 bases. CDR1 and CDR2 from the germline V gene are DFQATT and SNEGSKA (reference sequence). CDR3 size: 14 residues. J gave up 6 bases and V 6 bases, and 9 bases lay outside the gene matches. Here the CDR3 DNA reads TGCAGTGCAAGACAGGGGCGAACCCCCGGGGAGCTGTTTTTT. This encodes CSARQGRTPGELFF.

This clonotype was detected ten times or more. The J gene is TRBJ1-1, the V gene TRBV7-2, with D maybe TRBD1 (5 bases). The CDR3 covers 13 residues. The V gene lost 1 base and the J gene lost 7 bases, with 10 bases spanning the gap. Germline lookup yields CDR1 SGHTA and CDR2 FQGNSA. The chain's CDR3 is CASSLDFRDEAFF. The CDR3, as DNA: TGTGCCAGCAGCTTAGATTTCAGGGATGAAGCTTTCTTT.

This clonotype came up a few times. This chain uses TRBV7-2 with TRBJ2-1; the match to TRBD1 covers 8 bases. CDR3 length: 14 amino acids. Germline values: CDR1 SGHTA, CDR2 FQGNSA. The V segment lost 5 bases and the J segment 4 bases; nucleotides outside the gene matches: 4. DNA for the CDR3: TGTGCCAGCAGCGAACAGGGGGAGTACAATGAGCAGTTCTTC. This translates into CASSEQGEYNEQFF.

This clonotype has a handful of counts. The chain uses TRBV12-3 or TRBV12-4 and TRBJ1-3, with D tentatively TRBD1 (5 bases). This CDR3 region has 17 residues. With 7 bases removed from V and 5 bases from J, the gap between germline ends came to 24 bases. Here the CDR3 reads CASKIIEDNDLRNTIYF. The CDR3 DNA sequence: TGTGCCAGCAAAATAATCGAGGACAATGATCTGAGAAACACCATATATTTT.

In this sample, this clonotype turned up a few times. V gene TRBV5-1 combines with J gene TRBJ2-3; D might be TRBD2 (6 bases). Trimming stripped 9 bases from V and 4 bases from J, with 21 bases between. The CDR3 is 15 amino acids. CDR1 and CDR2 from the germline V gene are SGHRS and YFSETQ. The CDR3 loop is CATAPWGGSSDTQYF. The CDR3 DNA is TGCGCCACCGCCCCGTGGGGAGGTAGTTCAGATACGCAGTATTTT.

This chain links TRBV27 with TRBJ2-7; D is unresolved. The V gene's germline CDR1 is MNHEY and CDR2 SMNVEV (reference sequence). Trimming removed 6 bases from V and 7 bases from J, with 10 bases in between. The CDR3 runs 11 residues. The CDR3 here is CASRKVNEQYF. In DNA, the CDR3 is TGTGCCAGCAGAAAGGTCAATGAGCAGTACTTC.

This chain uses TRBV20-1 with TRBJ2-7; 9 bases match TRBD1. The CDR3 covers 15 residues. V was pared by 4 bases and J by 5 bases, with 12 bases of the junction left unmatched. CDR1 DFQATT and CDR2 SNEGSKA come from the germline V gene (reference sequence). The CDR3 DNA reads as TGCAGTGCTACCAACCGGGACAGGGTAATCAACGAGCAGTACTTC. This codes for CSATNRDRVINEQYF.

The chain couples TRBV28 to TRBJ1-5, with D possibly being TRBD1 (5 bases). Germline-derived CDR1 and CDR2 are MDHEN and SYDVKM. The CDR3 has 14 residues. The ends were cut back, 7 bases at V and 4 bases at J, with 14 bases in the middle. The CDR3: CASKDAGGNQPQHF. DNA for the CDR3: TGTGCCAGCAAGGACGCGGGGGGGAATCAGCCCCAGCATTTT.

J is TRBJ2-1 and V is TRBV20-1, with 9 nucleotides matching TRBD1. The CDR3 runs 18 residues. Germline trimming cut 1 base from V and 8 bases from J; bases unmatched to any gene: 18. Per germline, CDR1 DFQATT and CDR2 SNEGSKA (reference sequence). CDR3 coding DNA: TGCAGTGCTAGAGGCGGGACAGGGATAGGGCCGACAGGCGATGAGCAGTTCTTC. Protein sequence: CSARGGTGIGPTGDEQFF.

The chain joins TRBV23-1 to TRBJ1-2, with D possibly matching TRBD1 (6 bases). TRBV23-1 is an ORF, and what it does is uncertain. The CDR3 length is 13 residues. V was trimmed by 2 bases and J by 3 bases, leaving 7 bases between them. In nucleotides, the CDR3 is TGCGCCAGCAGTCAAGAGGGGGACTATGGCTACACCTTC. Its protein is CASSQEGDYGYTF.

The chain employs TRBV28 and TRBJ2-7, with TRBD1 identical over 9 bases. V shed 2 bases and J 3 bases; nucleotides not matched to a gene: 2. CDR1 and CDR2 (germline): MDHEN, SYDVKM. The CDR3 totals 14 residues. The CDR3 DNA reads TGTGCCAGCAGTTTAGTGGGACAGGGCTACGAGCAGTACTTC. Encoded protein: CASSLVGQGYEQYF.